This T cell receptor (beta chain) emerged from a study of cytomegalovirus exposure and HLA in healthy donors. The PCR made use of 60 Vbeta and 13 Jbeta primers. Here immunoSEQ multiplex PCR was the method, and the copy in TCRdb shows in-frame clones only, minus some. The sample has approximately 100,000 clones, approximately 75% seen once; the top ten hold approximately 2%. The CDR3 runs to 14 residues. Trimming left V 0 bases short and J 8 bases short, with 10 bases between. Germline V gives CDR1 MDHEN, CDR2 SYDVKM. The chain recombines TRBV28 with TRBJ1-4; D possibly corresponds to TRBD1 (5 bases). The sequence derives from a woman in her 40s in good health and CMV-seronegative. The sequenced sample consisted of PBMCs. The CDR3 reads CASSLWGRQEKLFF. As DNA, the CDR3 is TGTGCCAGCAGTTTATGGGGGCGGCAAGAAAAACTGTTTTTT.